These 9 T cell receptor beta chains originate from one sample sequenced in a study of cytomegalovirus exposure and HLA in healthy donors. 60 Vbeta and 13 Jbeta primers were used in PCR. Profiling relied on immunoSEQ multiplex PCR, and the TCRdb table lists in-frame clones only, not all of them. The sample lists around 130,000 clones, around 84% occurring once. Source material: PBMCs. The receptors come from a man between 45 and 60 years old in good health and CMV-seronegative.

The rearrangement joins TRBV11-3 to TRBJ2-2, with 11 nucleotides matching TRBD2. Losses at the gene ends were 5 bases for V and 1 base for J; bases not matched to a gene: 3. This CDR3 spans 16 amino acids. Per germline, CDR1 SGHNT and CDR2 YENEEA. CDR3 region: CASSPTSGENTGELFF. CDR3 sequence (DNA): TGTGCCAGCAGCCCGACTAGCGGGGAGAACACCGGGGAGCTGTTTTTT. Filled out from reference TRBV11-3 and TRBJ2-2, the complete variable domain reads EAGVVQSPRYKIIEKKQPVAFWCNPISGHNTLYWYLQNLGQGPELLIRYENEEAVDDSQLPKDRFSAERLKGVDSTLKIQPAELGDSAVYLCASSPTSGENTGELFFGEGSRLTVL.

CDR3 nucleotides: TGTGCCAGCAGTGAACAGGGGGATTTCTACGAGCAGTACTTC. The encoded protein is CASSEQGDFYEQYF. The chain links TRBV6-5 to TRBJ2-7; 8 nucleotides line up with TRBD1. The ends lost 5 bases at V and 3 bases at J; junction bases unmatched: 6. Germline V gene lookup returns CDR1 MNHEY and CDR2 SVGAGI. The CDR3 spans 14 residues.

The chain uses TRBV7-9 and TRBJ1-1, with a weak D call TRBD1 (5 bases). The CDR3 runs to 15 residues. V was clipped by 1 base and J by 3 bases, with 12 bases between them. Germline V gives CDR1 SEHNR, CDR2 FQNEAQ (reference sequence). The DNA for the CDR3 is TGTGCCAGCAGCTTAGGGGGCCCGGGCTACACTGAAGCTTTCTTT. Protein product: CASSLGGPGYTEAFF.

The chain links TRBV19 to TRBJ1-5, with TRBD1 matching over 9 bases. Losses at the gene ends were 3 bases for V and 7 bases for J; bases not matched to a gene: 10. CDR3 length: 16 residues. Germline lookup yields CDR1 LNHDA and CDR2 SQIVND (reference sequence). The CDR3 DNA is TGTGCCAGTAGTATGGCCCCGGACAGGGGTAGGCAGCCCCAGCATTTT. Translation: CASSMAPDRGRQPQHF.

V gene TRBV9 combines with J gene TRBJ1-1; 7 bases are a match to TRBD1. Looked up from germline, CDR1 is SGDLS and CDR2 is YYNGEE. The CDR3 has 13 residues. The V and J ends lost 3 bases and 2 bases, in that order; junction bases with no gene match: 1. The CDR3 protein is CASSGQGNTEAFF. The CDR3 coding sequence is TGTGCCAGCAGCGGACAGGGAAACACTGAAGCTTTCTTT.

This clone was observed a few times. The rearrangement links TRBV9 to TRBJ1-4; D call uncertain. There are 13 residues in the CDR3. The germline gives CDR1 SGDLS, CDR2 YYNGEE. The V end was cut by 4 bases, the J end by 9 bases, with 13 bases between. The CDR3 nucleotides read TGTGCCAGCAGCCCCGCGGGAAGTCAAAAACTGTTTTTT. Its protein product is CASSPAGSQKLFF.

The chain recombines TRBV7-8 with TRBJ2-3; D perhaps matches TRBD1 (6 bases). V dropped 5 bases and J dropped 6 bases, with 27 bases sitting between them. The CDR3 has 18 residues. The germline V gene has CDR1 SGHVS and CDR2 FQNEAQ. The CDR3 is CASSLNRPRGRRVDTQYF. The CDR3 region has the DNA TGTGCCAGCAGCCTCAATAGGCCCAGGGGTAGGCGCGTCGATACGCAGTATTTT.

CDR3 sequence reads: CASSLGGEVGHGYTF. CDR3 coding DNA: TGTGCCAGCAGCTTGGGAGGGGAGGTAGGGCATGGCTACACCTTC. V and J are TRBV5-4 and TRBJ1-2; weak D call: TRBD1 (5 bases). The CDR3 sequence is 15 residues long. Between the trimmed V and J ends, which lost 0 bases and 6 bases, there was a span of 15 bases. The V gene's germline CDR1 is SGHNT and CDR2 YYREEE (reference sequence).

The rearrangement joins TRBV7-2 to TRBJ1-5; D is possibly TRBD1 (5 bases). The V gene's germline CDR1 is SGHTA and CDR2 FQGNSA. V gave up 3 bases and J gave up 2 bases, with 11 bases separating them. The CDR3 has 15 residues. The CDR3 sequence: CASSLQGGGNQPQHF. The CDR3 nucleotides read TGTGCCAGCAGCTTGCAGGGTGGCGGCAATCAGCCCCAGCATTTT.